This record covers a single TCR beta chain. The CDR3 runs to 17 residues. Germline V lookup: CDR1 SGHTA, CDR2 FQGNSA. Losses at the gene ends were 5 bases for V and 2 bases for J; bases not matched to a gene: 10. The record originates from a study of blood T cell repertoires in COVID-19. Study-level background: Samples taken during acute and convalescent COVID-19 were collected in the United States, Italy and Spain. In each case, the material was cDNA or gDNA derived from T cells, B-cell-depleted T cells, or PBMCs.

In the authors' methods: Reference gene primer amplification gave estimated nucleated cell counts. TCRdb keeps only in-frame clones here, not all; method: immunoSEQ multiplex PCR. V and J calls and clone size are as listed in that table; D and trimming were resolved from the DNA. This repertoire shows around 240,000 clones, approximately 86% found once; its top ten account for just over 3%. Material: peripheral blood. The chain recombines TRBV7-2 with TRBJ2-3; 10 nucleotides agree with TRBD2. The sequence came from a woman aged 25 to 39 who had recovered from COVID-19. This chain's CDR3 is CASSPVGSGGSTDTQYF. The CDR3 DNA follows: TGTGCCAGCAGCCCCGTGGGTAGCGGGGGGTCCACAGATACGCAGTATTTT.